The 4 T cell receptor beta chains below come from one sample, sequenced in a study of CD8+CD57+ T cells in acquired aplastic anemia. CDR3 and TCR beta VDJ profiling relied on a genomic DNA template. TCRdb independently ran MiXCR on the reads; one entry per CDR3 protein. The table lists some 150,000 distinct CDR3 sequences, less than 45% of them singletons. The specimen sequenced was sorted CD4+, CD8+, or CD8+CD57+ T cells (not recorded which) from PBMCs. The receptors derive from a human donor in good health, serving as a control.

In this sample, this clonotype turned up a few times. One end of the junction does not line up with germline, which may come from a read error. This sequence joins TRBV24-1 and TRBJ2-4; 10 bases map to TRBD1. In germline, CDR1 is KGHDR, CDR2 SFDVKD. The CDR3 is made up of 16 amino acids. The CDR3, as DNA: TGTGCCAGCAGTCGACCGGGACAGGGGACGGATAACATTCAGTACTTC. This gives the protein CASSRPGQGTDNIQYF.

The rearrangement joins TRBV7-8 to TRBJ2-7; no reliable D call. The CDR3 has 14 amino acids. Germline V gene data show CDR1 as SGHVS and CDR2 as FQNEAQ. Trimming shortened V by 3 bases and J by 0 bases, and 9 bases separated the two germline ends. The chain's CDR3 is CASSLGASSYEQYF. The CDR3 DNA follows: TGTGCCAGCAGCTTGGGTGCTAGCTCCTACGAGCAGTACTTC. Using reference TRBV7-8 and TRBJ2-7 for the parts outside the CDR3, the full variable domain is GAGVSQSPRYKVAKRGQDVALRCDPISGHVSLFWYQQALGQGPEFLTYFQNEAQLDKSGLPSDRFFAERPEGSVSTLKIQRTQQEDSAVYLCASSLGASSYEQYFGPGTRLTVT.

This clonotype was recorded many times. J is TRBJ2-7 and V is TRBV10-3; 10 nucleotides agree with TRBD1. J was trimmed by 0 bases and V by 3 bases; bases with no gene match: 5. There are 16 residues in the CDR3. The germline V gene encodes CDR1 ENHRY and CDR2 SYGVKD. For the CDR3, the DNA is TGTGCCATCAGTGACCCCCGGACAGGGGGCTCCTACGAGCAGTACTTC. Its translation is CAISDPRTGGSYEQYF.

This clonotype was detected many times. V gene TRBV20-1 combines with J gene TRBJ1-2; a weak D match, TRBD1 (5 bases). Germline CDR1 reads DFQATT; CDR2 reads SNEGSKA (reference sequence). This CDR3 spans 11 amino acids. Trimming took off 5 bases at V and 7 bases at J, with 11 bases between the two ends. The CDR3 is CSARDWGGYTF. DNA of the CDR3: TGCAGTGCTCGGGACTGGGGTGGCTACACCTTC.